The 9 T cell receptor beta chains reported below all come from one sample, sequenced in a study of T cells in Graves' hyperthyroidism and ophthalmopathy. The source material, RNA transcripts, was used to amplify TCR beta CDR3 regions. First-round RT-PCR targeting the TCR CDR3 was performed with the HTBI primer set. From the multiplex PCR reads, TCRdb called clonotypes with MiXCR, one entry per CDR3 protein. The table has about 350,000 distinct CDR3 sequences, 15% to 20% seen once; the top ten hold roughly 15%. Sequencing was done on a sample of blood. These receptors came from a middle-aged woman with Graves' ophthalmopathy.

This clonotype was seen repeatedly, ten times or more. CDR3 coding DNA: TGTGCCAGCCGATTGGCGGGGGGAAGAGCTGCGTGGACAGATACGCAGTATTTT. Amino acid sequence: CASRLAGGRAAWTDTQYF. The chain carries TRBV12-3 or TRBV12-4 and TRBJ2-3; the match to TRBD2 covers 8 bases. V was pared by 8 bases and J by 3 bases, with 19 bases of the junction left unmatched. The CDR3 has 18 residues.

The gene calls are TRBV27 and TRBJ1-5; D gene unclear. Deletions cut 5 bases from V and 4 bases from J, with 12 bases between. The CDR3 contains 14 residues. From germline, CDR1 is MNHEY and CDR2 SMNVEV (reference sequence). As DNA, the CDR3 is TGTGCCAGCAGTGAACTCGGTCGTAATCAGCCCCAGCATTTT. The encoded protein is CASSELGRNQPQHF.

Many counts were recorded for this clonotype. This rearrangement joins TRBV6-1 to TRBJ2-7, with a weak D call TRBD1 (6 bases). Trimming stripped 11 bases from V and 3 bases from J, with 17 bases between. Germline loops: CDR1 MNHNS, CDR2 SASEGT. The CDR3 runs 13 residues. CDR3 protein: CAGSRGSNYEQYF. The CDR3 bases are TGTGCCGGTTCAAGGGGGAGCAACTACGAGCAGTACTTC.

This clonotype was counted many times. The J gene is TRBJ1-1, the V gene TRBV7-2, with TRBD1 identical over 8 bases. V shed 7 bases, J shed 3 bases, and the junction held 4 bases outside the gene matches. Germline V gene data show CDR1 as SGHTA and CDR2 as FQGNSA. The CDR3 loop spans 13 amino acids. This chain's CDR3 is CASNRDRYTEAFF. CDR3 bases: TGTGCCAGCAACCGGGACAGGTACACTGAAGCTTTCTTT.

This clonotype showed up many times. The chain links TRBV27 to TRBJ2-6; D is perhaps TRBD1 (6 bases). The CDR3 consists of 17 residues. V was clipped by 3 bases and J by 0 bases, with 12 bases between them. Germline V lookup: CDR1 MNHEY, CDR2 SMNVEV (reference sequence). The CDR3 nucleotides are TGTGCCAGCAGTTTGAGCCCAGGGGTCTCTGGGGCCAACGTCCTGACTTTC. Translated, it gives CASSLSPGVSGANVLTF. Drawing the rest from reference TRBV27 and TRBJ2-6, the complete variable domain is EAQVTQNPRYLITVTGKKLTVTCSQNMNHEYMSWYRQDPGLGLRQIYYSMNVEVTDKGDVPEGYKVSRKEKRNFPLILESPSPNQTSLYFCASSLSPGVSGANVLTFGAGSRLTVL.

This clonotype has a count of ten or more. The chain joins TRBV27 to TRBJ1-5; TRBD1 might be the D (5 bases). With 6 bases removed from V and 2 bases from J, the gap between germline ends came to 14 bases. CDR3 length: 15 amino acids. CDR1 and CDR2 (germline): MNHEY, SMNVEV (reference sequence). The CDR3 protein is CASRVGPKGNQPQHF. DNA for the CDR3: TGTGCCAGCAGAGTGGGGCCGAAAGGCAATCAGCCCCAGCATTTT.

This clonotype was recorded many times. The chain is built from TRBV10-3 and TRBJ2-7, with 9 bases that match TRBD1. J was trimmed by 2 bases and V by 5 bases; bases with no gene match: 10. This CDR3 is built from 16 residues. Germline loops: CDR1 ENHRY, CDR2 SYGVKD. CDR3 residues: CAISTYRTGDAYEQYF. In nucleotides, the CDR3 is TGTGCCATCAGTACATACCGGACAGGGGATGCCTACGAGCAGTACTTC.

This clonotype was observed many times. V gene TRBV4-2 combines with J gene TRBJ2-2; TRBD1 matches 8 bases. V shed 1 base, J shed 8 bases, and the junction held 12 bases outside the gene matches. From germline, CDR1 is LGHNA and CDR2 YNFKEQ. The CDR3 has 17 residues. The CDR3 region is CASSQGPIGTGEGELFF. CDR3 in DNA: TGTGCCAGCAGCCAAGGTCCGATTGGGACAGGCGAGGGGGAGCTGTTTTTT.

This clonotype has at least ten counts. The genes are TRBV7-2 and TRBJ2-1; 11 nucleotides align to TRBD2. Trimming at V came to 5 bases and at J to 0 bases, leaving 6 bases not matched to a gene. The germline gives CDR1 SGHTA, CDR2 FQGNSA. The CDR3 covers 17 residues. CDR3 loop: CASSRLAGPSSYNEQFF. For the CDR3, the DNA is TGTGCCAGCAGCAGACTAGCGGGACCTAGCTCCTACAATGAGCAGTTCTTC.